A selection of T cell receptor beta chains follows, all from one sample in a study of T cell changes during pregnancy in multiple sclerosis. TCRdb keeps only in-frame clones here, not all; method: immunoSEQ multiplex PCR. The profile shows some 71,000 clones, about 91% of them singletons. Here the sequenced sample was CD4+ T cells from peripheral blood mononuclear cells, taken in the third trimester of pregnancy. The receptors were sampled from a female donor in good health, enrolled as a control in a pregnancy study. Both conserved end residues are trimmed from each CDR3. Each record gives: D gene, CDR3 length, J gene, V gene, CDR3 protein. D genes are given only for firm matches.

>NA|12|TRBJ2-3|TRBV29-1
SVELQGSTDTQY
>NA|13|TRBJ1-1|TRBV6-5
ASSPVAPTNTEAF
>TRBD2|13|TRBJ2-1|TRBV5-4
ASSFTSGGAYEQF
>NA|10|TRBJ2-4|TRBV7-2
ASRGTAGIQY
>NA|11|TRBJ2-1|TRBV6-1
ASRTPLANEQF
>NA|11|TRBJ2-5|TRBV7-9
ASSPDYRGTQY
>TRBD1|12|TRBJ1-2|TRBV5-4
ASSIRDRAGGYT
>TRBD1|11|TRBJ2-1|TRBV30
AWSEDRVDEQF
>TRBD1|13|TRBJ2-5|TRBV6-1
ASSESQGAGETQY
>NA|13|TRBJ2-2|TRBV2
ASSEANGNTGELF
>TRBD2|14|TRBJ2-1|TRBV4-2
ASSQGSGGAYNEQF
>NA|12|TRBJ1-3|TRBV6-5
ASSPAGAGNTIY
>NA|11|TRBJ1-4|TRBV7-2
ASRQGTNEKLF
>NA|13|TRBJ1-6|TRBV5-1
ASRVGAQTGSPLH
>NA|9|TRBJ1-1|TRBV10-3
AISDGGEAF
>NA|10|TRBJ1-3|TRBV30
AWRPSGNTIY
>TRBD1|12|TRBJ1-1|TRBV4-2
ASSLPTGGTEAF
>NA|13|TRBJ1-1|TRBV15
ATSRDSQVTSEAF
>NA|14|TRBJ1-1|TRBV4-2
ASSEASLWGDTEAF
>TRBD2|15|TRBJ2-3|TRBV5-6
ASSLGLAGAFTDTQY
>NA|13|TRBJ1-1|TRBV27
ASSHNTGYGTEAF
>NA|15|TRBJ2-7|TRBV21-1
ASSSPMGDRPSYEQY
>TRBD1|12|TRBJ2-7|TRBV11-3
ASSPWDRVYEQY
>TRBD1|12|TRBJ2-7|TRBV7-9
ASSLTGLGYEQY
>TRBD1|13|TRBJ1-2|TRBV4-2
ASSQDSTGGRGYT
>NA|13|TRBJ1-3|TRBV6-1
ASTWTEGAGNTIY
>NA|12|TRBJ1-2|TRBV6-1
AIRIGAGVGGYT